This T cell receptor (beta chain) comes out of a study of blood T cell repertoires in COVID-19. In the original workflow: Amplified reference gene primers provided the basis for estimating nucleated cell counts. Using immunoSEQ multiplex PCR, the repertoire was profiled, and TCRdb retains in-frame clones only, with some absent. V and J calls and clone size follow that table, whereas D and trimming were derived from the DNA. Here the sample spans 110,000 to 150,000 clones, approximately 78% being singletons. This sequence was found in a woman older than 75 with acute or convalescent COVID-19. The material sequenced was peripheral blood.

CDR3 region: CASSSYIDRGYTIYF. CDR3 DNA sequence: TGTGCCAGCAGTTCCTACATCGACAGGGGGTACACCATATATTTT. The V and J genes are TRBV28 and TRBJ1-3; 9 bases fit TRBD1. The germline V gene has CDR1 MDHEN and CDR2 SYDVKM. Trimming at V came to 4 bases and at J to 8 bases, leaving 9 bases not matched to a gene. This CDR3 is built from 15 residues.